This is a list of T cell receptor beta chains from one sample in a study of OX40 agonist ivuxolimab in advanced cancers. Generated by immunoSEQ multiplex PCR, the TCRdb table keeps only in-frame clones and is missing some. The sample lists 15,000 to 25,000 clones, approximately 80% seen once, with 15% to 20% in the top ten. The sequencing here drew on CD4+ or CD8+ T cells sorted from blood, taken in a trial of the OX40 agonist ivuxolimab. The source is an adult with an advanced solid tumor such as melanoma, head and neck, liver or kidney cancer. The CDR3 runs from the conserved cysteine through the conserved F or W. A D gene is named only where the DNA matches it firmly. Expanded clones are given a class, and other clones once, few, many or no size at all.

V gene,D gene,clone size,J gene,CDR3 DNA,CDR3 protein
TRBV11-2,-,few,TRBJ1-5,TGTGCCAGCAGCTTACGGTGGGGCAATCAGCCCCAGCATTTT,CASSLRWGNQPQHF
TRBV4-1,TRBD2,-,TRBJ2-1,TGCGCCAGCAGCCAAGATTTCGGATGGGTACTAGCGGGAGAAAACAATGAGCAGTTCTTC,CASSQDFGWVLAGENNEQFF
TRBV29-1,-,once,TRBJ2-1,TGCAGCGTTGTTGGTGGGAGGAAACATTACAATGAGCAGTTCTTC,CSVVGGRKHYNEQFF
TRBV27,-,-,TRBJ2-7,TGTGCCAGCAGTGCGGGACGGAACTACGAGCAGTACTTC,CASSAGRNYEQYF
TRBV7-2,-,-,TRBJ2-5,TGTGCCAGCAGCACCGATTTAGGGGGGCTACAAGAGACCCAGTACTTC,CASSTDLGGLQETQYF
TRBV6-6,TRBD2,once,TRBJ2-5,TGTGCCAGCAGTTACTGGAGCGGGGGTGAGACCCAGTACTTC,CASSYWSGGETQYF
TRBV9,-,-,TRBJ2-2,TGTGCCAGCAGCGTGTCAGGGAAGATCGGGGAGCTGTTTTTT,CASSVSGKIGELFF
TRBV28,-,once,TRBJ2-7,TGTGCCAGCAACGGGGCCCTATCACGGCCCTACGAGCAGTACTTC,CASNGALSRPYEQYF
TRBV7-2,TRBD2,-,TRBJ2-2,TGTGCCAGCAGCCCCGGGACTAGCCTCCCCGGGGAGCTGTTTTTT,CASSPGTSLPGELFF
TRBV5-5,-,-,TRBJ1-1,TGTGCCAGCAGCTCCCTCACGAACACTGAAGCTTTCTTT,CASSSLTNTEAFF
TRBV9,TRBD2,-,TRBJ2-3,TGTGCCAGCAGCCCTAGCGGGAGCTCAGATACGCAGTATTTT,CASSPSGSSDTQYF
TRBV6-1,TRBD2,-,TRBJ2-3,TGTGCCAGCAGTGGGGACTACTCAGATACGCAGTATTTT,CASSGDYSDTQYF
TRBV6-1,-,-,TRBJ1-2,TGTGCCAGCAGTTACAGCTATGGCTACACCTTC,CASSYSYGYTF
TRBV6-6,-,-,TRBJ2-7,TGTGCCAGCAGTCAGACAGACGAGCAGTACTTC,CASSQTDEQYF
TRBV6-5,TRBD1,-,TRBJ2-1,TGTGCCACCATCTCGACAGGGCGCAATGAGCAGTTCTTC,CATISTGRNEQFF
TRBV4-1,-,-,TRBJ2-2,TGCGCCAGCAGCCAAGTCCAATCGAACACCGGGGAGCTGTTTTTT,CASSQVQSNTGELFF
TRBV6-1,TRBD2,-,TRBJ2-3,TGTGCCAGCAGTGAAGTCCCGGGGGGGCCGGCAGATACGCAGTATTTT,CASSEVPGGPADTQYF
TRBV7-9,-,-,TRBJ2-1,TGTGCCAGCAGCTTAGCGCGTCAGGGTCAAGGCTACAATGAGCAGTTCTTC,CASSLARQGQGYNEQFF
TRBV7-2,TRBD1,few,TRBJ2-7,TGTGCCAGCAGCCAGAAATTTACGGACAGGGGGCAATACGAGCAGTACTTC,CASSQKFTDRGQYEQYF
TRBV18,-,-,TRBJ2-7,TGTGCCAGCTCACTGGAGTCAGGGCAGTCAAATGAGCAGTACTTC,CASSLESGQSNEQYF
TRBV5-4,-,once,TRBJ2-3,TGTGCCAGCAGCTTGGAGGCGAACAGGGAAGGGACAGATACGCAGTATTTT,CASSLEANREGTDTQYF
TRBV9,-,-,TRBJ1-1,TGTGCCAGCAGCGTAGCAGACACTGAAGCTTTCTTT,CASSVADTEAFF
TRBV19,-,-,TRBJ1-2,TGTGCCAGTAGTATAGCAGGCACACAAGGGGGCTACACCTTC,CASSIAGTQGGYTF
TRBV29-1,-,once,TRBJ2-3,TGCAGCGCCCTCCTGGGGCCAGATACGCAGTATTTT,CSALLGPDTQYF
TRBV5-1,-,few,TRBJ2-7,TGCGCCAGCCCTACTTACGAGCAGTACTTC,CASPTYEQYF
TRBV4-3,-,few,TRBJ2-7,TGCGCCAGCAGCCAAGCTCCCGGAGGGGGGGCGTCCTACGAGCAGTACTTC,CASSQAPGGGASYEQYF
TRBV28,-,-,TRBJ1-1,TGTGCCAGCAGTTTATCCGGGGATGGCACTGAAGCTTTCTTT,CASSLSGDGTEAFF
TRBV7-9,-,few,TRBJ2-7,TGTGCCAGCAGCTTAGAGGGACAAGGGGACGAGCAGTACTTC,CASSLEGQGDEQYF
TRBV5-4,-,-,TRBJ1-1,TGTGCCAGCAGCCAACTAGGACAGAACACTGAAGCTTTCTTT,CASSQLGQNTEAFF
TRBV6-6,-,few,TRBJ2-7,TGTGCCAGTGGCCCCGGGCCCTACGAGCAGTACTTC,CASGPGPYEQYF
TRBV19,-,once,TRBJ2-1,TGTGCCAGTAAACTTTACAATGAGCAGTTCTTC,CASKLYNEQFF
TRBV19,TRBD1,-,TRBJ1-1,TGTGCCAGTAGCTTGGGACAGGAGAACACTGAAGCTTTCTTT,CASSLGQENTEAFF
TRBV9,TRBD2,-,TRBJ2-5,TGTGCCAGCAGCGTCGCCTTGTGGAGCGGGAAAGAGACCCAGTACTTC,CASSVALWSGKETQYF
TRBV5-5,-,-,TRBJ1-1,TGTGCCAGCAGCTTAGTACAGGGACTGAACACTGAAGCTTTCTTT,CASSLVQGLNTEAFF
TRBV27,TRBD2,-,TRBJ2-7,TGTGCCAGCAGTTTATTGGGCGGGGGACGCGAGCAGTACTTC,CASSLLGGGREQYF
TRBV7-9,-,few,TRBJ2-1,TGTGCCAGCAGCTACCAGACAGATTCCGAGTTCTTC,CASSYQTDSEFF
TRBV4-1,TRBD1,once,TRBJ1-1,TGCGCCAGCAGCCACCCCGGACAGGGAACTGAAGCTTTCTTT,CASSHPGQGTEAFF
TRBV6-5,-,-,TRBJ2-3,TGTGCCAGCAGTTACTCGAGCCCGTTCACAGATACGCAGTATTTT,CASSYSSPFTDTQYF
TRBV27,TRBD2,-,TRBJ2-3,TGTGCCAGCAGTTCCCTAATGGGACTAGCGGGGGATCGCACAGATACGCAGTATTTT,CASSSLMGLAGDRTDTQYF
TRBV7-6,-,few,TRBJ2-1,TGTGCCAGCAGCTTAACAGGGCTAGGGAATGAGCAGTTCTTC,CASSLTGLGNEQFF
TRBV6-5,TRBD1,-,TRBJ2-7,TGTGCCAGCAAAGACAGGGCTATCGCCTACGAGCAGTACTTC,CASKDRAIAYEQYF
TRBV5-1,TRBD2,-,TRBJ2-1,TGCGCCAGCAGCTTTGCTAGCGGGGACAATGAGCAGTTCTTC,CASSFASGDNEQFF
TRBV7-7,-,-,TRBJ2-1,TGTGCCAGCAGCTTAGGGGGCTACTACAATGAGCAGTTCTTC,CASSLGGYYNEQFF
TRBV5-6,-,-,TRBJ2-3,TGTGCCAGCAGCTTCCAATGGGATACGCAGTATTTT,CASSFQWDTQYF
TRBV5-4,TRBD2,-,TRBJ2-3,TGTGCCAGCAGCCTTCTAGCGGGGATGGAAGATACGCAGTATTTT,CASSLLAGMEDTQYF
TRBV7-2,TRBD2,-,TRBJ2-7,TGCGCCAGCAGCCAAGATCGGGGGACTACCTACTACGAGCAGTACTTC,CASSQDRGTTYYEQYF
TRBV4-3,TRBD2,-,TRBJ2-2,TGCGCCAGCAGCCCCCTTCCCACTGAATTAAGCGGGAGGGACACCGGGGAGCTGTTTTTT,CASSPLPTELSGRDTGELFF
TRBV27,-,-,TRBJ2-3,TGTGCCAGCAGTTTATCGCAGTACCTCGAACAGGGTTCACGAAGCACAGATACGCAGTATTTT,CASSLSQYLEQGSRSTDTQYF
TRBV6-1,-,once,TRBJ1-4,TGTGCCAGCAGTGAAACTTGGGGGCAGAGTAATGAAAAACTGTTTTTT,CASSETWGQSNEKLFF
TRBV6-5,-,once,TRBJ2-1,TGTGCCAGCAGTGTCGGGGATGAGCAGTTCTTC,CASSVGDEQFF
TRBV6-6,-,-,TRBJ2-7,TGTGCCAGCAGTTACGGAGCGGGTAGTTCCTACGAGCAGTACTTC,CASSYGAGSSYEQYF
TRBV7-9,TRBD1,-,TRBJ1-2,TGTGCCAGCAGCCAGGGGGATGATGGCTACACCTTC,CASSQGDDGYTF
TRBV4-1,-,-,TRBJ1-2,TGCGCCAGCAGCCAAGAAGACAGGCAGAACTATGGCTACACCTTC,CASSQEDRQNYGYTF
TRBV6-5,-,-,TRBJ2-7,TGTGCCAGCAGTTACTCGACAGGTGGGGGGAACGAGCAGTACTTC,CASSYSTGGGNEQYF
TRBV7-9,-,once,TRBJ2-2,TGTGCCAGCACAGGGCTTGGCACCGGGGAGCTGTTTTTT,CASTGLGTGELFF